Each of the 20 T cell receptor beta chains below was sequenced from the same sample in a study of identical twins. TCRdb reprocessed the 5' RACE reads with MiXCR, giving one entry per CDR3 protein. The sample has approximately 1.8 million distinct CDR3 sequences, 25% to 35% seen once. The sample was cord blood. The receptors stem from a newborn girl in good health.

This clonotype was counted a few times. V and J are TRBV9 and TRBJ1-2; D not resolved. V lost 2 bases and J 0 bases, leaving 11 bases between the germline ends. CDR1 is SGDLS, CDR2 YYNGEE, per germline. This CDR3 comprises 15 residues. CDR3 in amino acids: CASSVLAAPNYGYTF. DNA of the CDR3: TGTGCCAGCAGCGTTCTCGCAGCCCCTAACTATGGCTACACCTTC.

The V call is TRBV20-1, the J call TRBJ1-5; 9 bases are a match to TRBD1. Germline-derived CDR1 and CDR2 are DFQATT and SNEGSKA (reference sequence). V was clipped by 1 base and J by 0 bases; unmatched bases: 13. The CDR3 is made up of 19 amino acids. The CDR3 nucleotides are TGCAGTGCTAGAGGCCGGGACAGGGAGGGTCCAATTAGCAATCAGCCCCAGCATTTT. Translating gives CSARGRDREGPISNQPQHF.

This clonotype was seen just once. The genes are TRBV7-2 and TRBJ2-3; either TRBD1 or TRBD2 may supply D (6 bases each). V was shortened by 1 base and J by 5 bases, with 13 bases between the two germline ends. This CDR3 has 15 residues. Germline V gene lookup returns CDR1 SGHTA and CDR2 FQGNSA. CDR3 DNA sequence: TGTGCCAGCAGCTTAGGGGGGGCTAGAGGAGATACGCAGTATTTT. Protein sequence: CASSLGGARGDTQYF.

J is TRBJ2-1 and V is TRBV6-1, with TRBD2 identical over 7 bases. The CDR3 has 14 residues. With 4 bases clipped from V and 3 bases from J, the junction kept 3 bases outside the gene matches. From germline, CDR1 is MNHNS and CDR2 SASEGT. CDR3 DNA sequence: TGTGCCAGCAGTGTACGGGGGGTCTACAATGAGCAGTTCTTC. It yields the protein CASSVRGVYNEQFF.

In its sample, this clonotype was seen once. This chain connects TRBV20-1 to TRBJ1-2; D is unresolved. V lost 3 bases to trimming and J lost 6 bases, with 8 bases between them. CDR1 and CDR2 from the germline V gene are DFQATT and SNEGSKA (reference sequence). The CDR3 sequence is 11 residues long. The CDR3 DNA is TGCAGTGCTAGGAGGAATGATGGCTACACCTTC. Translation gives CSARRNDGYTF.

V is TRBV20-1 and J is TRBJ2-5; weak D call: TRBD2 (5 bases). The CDR3 runs to 13 residues. V dropped 3 bases and J dropped 0 bases, with 8 bases sitting between them. CDR1 and CDR2 from the germline V gene are DFQATT and SNEGSKA (reference sequence). The CDR3 region has the DNA TGCAGTGCTAGGACTAAGTACCAAGAGACCCAGTACTTC. Residues: CSARTKYQETQYF.

This clonotype appeared a few times. The rearrangement joins TRBV12-5 to TRBJ1-5; 7 nucleotides line up with TRBD1. In germline, CDR1 is LGHNT, CDR2 FRNRAP. This CDR3 region has 14 residues. V was clipped by 2 bases and J by 2 bases; unmatched bases: 0. CDR3 residues: CASGLTGGNQPQHF. The CDR3 DNA sequence: TGTGCTAGTGGTTTGACAGGGGGCAATCAGCCCCAGCATTTT. The complete variable domain, with remaining parts taken from reference TRBV12-5 and TRBJ1-5, reads DARVTQTPRHKVTEMGQEVTMRCQPILGHNTVFWYRQTMMQGLELLAYFRNRAPLDDSGMPKDRFSAEMPDATLATLKIQPSEPRDSAVYFCASGLTGGNQPQHFGDGTRLSIL.

With regard to this clonotype: The conserved phenylalanine or tryptophan is not found at the CDR3 terminus, so this likely reflects a read error. The chain employs TRBV20-1 and TRBJ2-7; TRBD1 aligns across 7 bases. CDR1 and CDR2 from the germline V gene are DFQATT and SNEGSKA (reference sequence). The CDR3 has 14 amino acids. V was clipped by 0 bases and J by 5 bases; unmatched bases: 7. This CDR3 is CSARERTGQHEQYL. CDR3 bases: TGCAGTGCTAGAGAGAGGACAGGTCAACACGAGCAGTACCTC.

CDR3 sequence reads: CASSLGGGSSPLHF. CDR3 DNA: TGTGCCAGCAGCTTAGGGGGGGGAAGTTCACCCCTCCACTTT. V is TRBV13 and J is TRBJ1-6, with D possibly TRBD1 on 5 matching bases. The CDR3 spans 14 residues. The V and J ends lost 0 bases and 9 bases respectively, with 9 bases between them. The germline V gene encodes CDR1 PRHDT and CDR2 FYEKMQ (reference sequence).

This clonotype turned up a few times. The rearrangement uses TRBV2 and TRBJ2-4; D call uncertain. The CDR3 is made up of 17 amino acids. CDR1 and CDR2 (germline): SNHLY, FYNNEI. Trimming shortened V by 3 bases and J by 3 bases, and 18 bases separated the two germline ends. The CDR3 is CASSEIALLWDKNIQYF. The CDR3 nucleotides are TGTGCCAGCAGTGAGATTGCCCTCCTTTGGGACAAAAACATTCAGTACTTC.

This clonotype has just a few counts. The chain is built from TRBV7-2 and TRBJ2-2, with D possibly being TRBD1 (6 bases). CDR1 is SGHTA, CDR2 FQGNSA, per germline. The CDR3 sequence is 15 residues long. Trimming took off 4 bases at V and 5 bases at J, with 14 bases between the two ends. The CDR3 sequence is CASSSHREITGELFF. CDR3 DNA sequence: TGTGCCAGCAGCTCACACAGGGAAATTACCGGGGAGCTGTTTTTT.

This clonotype was seen more than once but under ten times. The V gene is TRBV7-2, the J gene TRBJ2-3; no firm D call. Per germline, CDR1 SGHTA and CDR2 FQGNSA. Trimming took off 1 base at V and 1 base at J, with 9 bases between the two ends. The CDR3 sequence is 15 residues long. The CDR3 sequence: CASSLGVGGTDTQYF. The CDR3 nucleotides read TGTGCCAGCAGCTTAGGTGTTGGGGGCACAGATACGCAGTATTTT.

Ten or more counts support this clonotype. V gene TRBV27 combines with J gene TRBJ2-5; perhaps TRBD2 as D (6 bases). Germline V gene lookup returns CDR1 MNHEY and CDR2 SMNVEV (reference sequence). The V end lost 3 bases, the J end lost 1 base, and 9 bases lay between the germline ends. CDR3 length: 14 residues. The CDR3 DNA reads TGTGCCAGCAGTTTCGCGGGGACCCAAGAGACCCAGTACTTC. Translating gives CASSFAGTQETQYF.

The V gene is TRBV2, the J gene TRBJ2-5; perhaps D is TRBD1 or TRBD2 (6 bases each). Trimming left V 7 bases short and J 5 bases short, with 20 bases between. The germline V gene encodes CDR1 SNHLY and CDR2 FYNNEI. This CDR3 spans 15 amino acids. The CDR3 sequence: CASTRRGVVLETQYF. The CDR3 DNA sequence: TGTGCCAGCACCCGAAGGGGGGTAGTGTTGGAGACCCAGTACTTC.

The chain is built from TRBV6-5 and TRBJ2-7; D remains unclear. V was cut by 2 bases and J by 3 bases, with 5 bases left in between. CDR3 length: 12 residues. CDR1 and CDR2 from the germline V gene are MNHEY and SVGAGI. The CDR3, as DNA: TGTGCCAGCAGTTACCACGGCTACGAGCAGTACTTC. Translated, it gives CASSYHGYEQYF.

This clonotype was counted only a few times. The V call is TRBV5-1, the J call TRBJ2-3; no definite D call. Looked up from germline, CDR1 is SGHRS and CDR2 is YFSETQ. The CDR3 totals 14 residues. Between the trimmed V and J ends, which lost 4 bases and 2 bases, there was a span of 11 bases. The DNA of the CDR3 is TGCGCCAGCAGCATACCAAGCGCCACAGATACGCAGTATTTT. Translated, it gives CASSIPSATDTQYF.

The chain links TRBV7-9 to TRBJ2-3; 9 nucleotides align to TRBD1. Germline V gene lookup returns CDR1 SEHNR and CDR2 FQNEAQ (reference sequence). J was trimmed by 1 base and V by 5 bases; bases with no gene match: 4. This CDR3 has 15 residues. The CDR3 bases are TGTGCCAGCAGCGGACACAGGGGGCGCACAGATACGCAGTATTTT. This encodes CASSGHRGRTDTQYF.

As regards this clonotype: A read error may account for a junction end that differs from germline. The CDR3 DNA is TGTGCCAGCTCCGCTGGTGGCGCCCAAGGGACCCAGTACTTC. Translated, it gives CASSAGGAQGTQYF. This rearrangement joins TRBV6-1 to TRBJ2-5; no firm D call. The CDR3 is 14 amino acids. The V gene's germline CDR1 is MNHNS and CDR2 SASEGT.

This clonotype turned up a few times. The V call is TRBV3-1, the J call TRBJ1-2; D is undetermined. This CDR3 has 13 residues. Trimming left V 0 bases short and J 3 bases short, with 5 bases between. Germline V gives CDR1 LGHDT, CDR2 YNNKEL (reference sequence). CDR3 amino acids: CASSQDFYYGYTF. As DNA, the CDR3 is TGTGCCAGCAGCCAAGACTTCTACTATGGCTACACCTTC.

Comments on this clonotype: The junction differs from germline at one of its ends, possibly a read error. The chain employs TRBV4-2 and TRBJ2-5; D gene ambiguous. CDR3 size: 14 residues. Germline V gene lookup returns CDR1 LGHNA and CDR2 YNFKEQ. DNA for the CDR3: TGTGCCAGCAGCCAAGGTGCGGACCAAGAGGCCCAGTACTTC. It encodes CASSQGADQEAQYF.